The rows below give T cell receptor beta chains drawn from one sample of a study of cytotoxic CD8 clonotypes in ibrutinib-treated CLL. Using immunoSEQ multiplex PCR, the repertoire was profiled, and TCRdb retains in-frame clones only, with some absent. The sample shows about 44,000 clones, over 60% of them seen only once. The sample was PBMCs, taken after 12 months of ibrutinib treatment. The receptors were sampled from a human donor with chronic lymphocytic leukemia. The CDR3 runs from the conserved cysteine through the conserved F or W. Each record gives: CDR3 DNA, CDR3 protein, D gene, V gene, J gene. D genes are given only for firm matches.

cdr3_nt: TGTGCCAGCAGCCCCTTGCCACAGGTCTCCTACGAGCAGTACTTC; cdr3_aa: CASSPLPQVSYEQYF; d_call: .; v_call: TRBV7-9; j_call: TRBJ2-7
cdr3_nt: TGTGCCAGCAGCCAACTGACAGGGGGGGCGACTTGGAACACTGAAGCTTTCTTT; cdr3_aa: CASSQLTGGATWNTEAFF; d_call: TRBD1; v_call: TRBV4-2; j_call: TRBJ1-1
cdr3_nt: TGTGCCAGCCGATTAAATCCGCGGGACACAGATACGCAGTATTTT; cdr3_aa: CASRLNPRDTDTQYF; d_call: .; v_call: TRBV7-3; j_call: TRBJ2-3
cdr3_nt: TGTGCCAGCAGCTTAGTAGGGGGAATGAGCGGGAGGACCAACGAGCAGTACTTC; cdr3_aa: CASSLVGGMSGRTNEQYF; d_call: TRBD2; v_call: TRBV11-2; j_call: TRBJ2-7
cdr3_nt: TGTGCCAGTAGTATGCTTGACAGCGATTATCAGCCCCAGCATTTT; cdr3_aa: CASSMLDSDYQPQHF; d_call: .; v_call: TRBV19; j_call: TRBJ1-5
cdr3_nt: TGCGCCAGCAGTGGGTCCGGGGAGCTGTTTTTT; cdr3_aa: CASSGSGELFF; d_call: .; v_call: TRBV10-2; j_call: TRBJ2-2
cdr3_nt: TGTGCCAGCAGCTCCCCGGGGGTGAACGGAAGACAGTACTTC; cdr3_aa: CASSSPGVNGRQYF; d_call: .; v_call: TRBV11-3; j_call: TRBJ2-5
cdr3_nt: TGCGCCAGCAGCAAAGCAGTGGGACAGAACTATGGCTACACCTTC; cdr3_aa: CASSKAVGQNYGYTF; d_call: TRBD1; v_call: TRBV5-1; j_call: TRBJ1-2
cdr3_nt: TGTGCCAGCAGCTTTCGGACAGGCCATGAAAAACTGTTTTTT; cdr3_aa: CASSFRTGHEKLFF; d_call: TRBD1; v_call: TRBV5-6; j_call: TRBJ1-4
cdr3_nt: TGTGCCAGCACCGGAGGTCGCAATCAGCCCCAGCATTTT; cdr3_aa: CASTGGRNQPQHF; d_call: .; v_call: TRBV6-5; j_call: TRBJ1-5
cdr3_nt: TGTGCCAGCAGCCTCCTGACTAGCGGACAAGAGACCCAGTACTTC; cdr3_aa: CASSLLTSGQETQYF; d_call: TRBD2; v_call: TRBV13; j_call: TRBJ2-5